This T cell receptor (beta chain) was recorded in a study of cytotoxic CD8 clonotypes in ibrutinib-treated CLL. Only in-frame clones appear in the TCRdb table, and some are missing; sequencing was by immunoSEQ multiplex PCR. The sample records some 300,000 clones, around four fifths being singletons. Study-level findings and limits: Baseline clonality was higher than in age-matched healthy donors and moved in step with circulating CD8+ T-cell counts.

About this clone: The antigen remains unidentified.

This CDR3 region has 14 residues. Germline CDR1 is SGHDT and CDR2 is YYEEEE. The V gene lost 4 bases and the J gene lost 3 bases, with 11 bases spanning the gap. Sequenced here: PBMCs, sampled before ibrutinib treatment. The TCR comes from a human donor with chronic lymphocytic leukemia. The V and J genes are TRBV5-6 and TRBJ2-1; no clear D. DNA of the CDR3: TGTGCCAGCAGCCCCGGACGCAACTACAATGAGCAGTTCTTC. Amino acids: CASSPGRNYNEQFF.